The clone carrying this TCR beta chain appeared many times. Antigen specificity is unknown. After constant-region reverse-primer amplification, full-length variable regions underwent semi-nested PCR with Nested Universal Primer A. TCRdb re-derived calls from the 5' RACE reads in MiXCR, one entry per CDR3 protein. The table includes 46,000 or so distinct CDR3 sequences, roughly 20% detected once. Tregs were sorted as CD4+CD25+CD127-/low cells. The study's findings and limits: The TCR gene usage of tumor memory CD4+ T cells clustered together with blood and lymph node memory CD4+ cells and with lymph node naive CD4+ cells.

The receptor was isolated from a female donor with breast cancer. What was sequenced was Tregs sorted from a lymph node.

Written as DNA, the CDR3 is TGTGCCAGCAGTTCCCCTCGAGGGGGCTTAGGGGAGACCCAGTACTTC. Its translation: CASSSPRGGLGETQYF. The chain combines TRBV28 with TRBJ2-5; 7 bases are a match to TRBD1. The CDR3 contains 16 residues. The junction had 13 bases not matched to a gene; V was cut back by 4 bases and J by 5 bases. The V gene's germline CDR1 is MDHEN and CDR2 SYDVKM.